A selection of T cell receptor beta chains follows, all from one sample in a study of metastatic and nonmetastatic thyroid tumors. Using MiXCR, TCRdb re-called clones from the PCR reads. The sample has about 18,000 clones, less than 40% seen once. Sequencing was performed on tumor tissue. The origin of the receptors is a male donor with papillary thyroid cancer or a benign thyroid nodule (not recorded which). Some clones in this sample may be carry-over from other donors' samples. Each CDR3 is given without its conserved first and last residue. D genes are given only for firm matches.

J,V,D,length,CDR3
TRBJ1-6,TRBV11-2,-,11,ASRGHPNSPLH
TRBJ2-7,TRBV6-1,-,12,ASSFVTDSYEQY
-,TRBV20-1,-,12,SGIDKATSHEQF
TRBJ1-1,TRBV19,-,11,ASSIREARGAF
TRBJ1-6,TRBV27,-,12,ASSRGSYNSPLH
TRBJ2-4,TRBV20-1,-,12,SASPGGPVNIQY
TRBJ2-7,TRBV20-1,-,12,SAREGGETYEQY
TRBJ1-2,TRBV20-1,-,12,SAARGSRENGYT
TRBJ1-2,TRBV28,TRBD1,15,ASSPQDRGAANYGYT
TRBJ1-3,TRBV6-2/TRBV6-3,-,15,ASSYSSLAISGNTIY
TRBJ1-2,TRBV14,-,13,ASSQQPGPGGGYT